The rows below give T cell receptor beta chains drawn from one sample of a study of blood T cell repertoires in COVID-19. Generated by immunoSEQ multiplex PCR, the TCRdb table keeps only in-frame clones and is missing some. The sample lists over 250,000 clones; 90% were seen once. What was sequenced was PBMCs or T cells enriched from blood (not recorded which). These receptors originate from a man between 60 and 70 years old who had recovered from COVID-19. Each CDR3 is given with its conserved first and last residue.

>13|TRBV10-3
CAIRGDSYYGYTF
>14|TRBV6-5
CASTLRGGNSPLHF
>15|TRBV27
CASSGAGTAKNIQYF
>14|TRBV18
CASSPGQKNTEAFF
>15|TRBV5-5
CASSRTSGTPNEQFF
>15|TRBV18
CASSPGTVSGNTIYF
>16|TRBV4-2
CASSHDAGQNNEKLFF
>12|TRBV2
CATMGLVYGYTF
>14|TRBV14
CASSHLGENTEAFF
>12|TRBV7-9
CASSLGSSEQFF
>14|TRBV4-3
CASSTPPSNQPQHF
>13|TRBV3-1/TRBV3-2
CASSSLPGYEQYF
>21|TRBV14
CASSQDSSRVSGSPSSYEQYF
>13|TRBV29-1
CSAVWDRNQPQHF
>17|TRBV9
CASSVQQPGISGNTIYF
>13|TRBV6-5
CASSIQMNTEAFF
>18|TRBV18
CASSPLGGNNPTKRTQYF
>16|TRBV20-1
CSASLGFIGSNQPQHF
>14|TRBV7-2
CASSLNRTNNEQFF
>18|TRBV14
CASSQIVYLAGGPGEQYF